The 10 T cell receptor beta chains reported below all come from one sample, sequenced in a study of T cell responses to AZD1222 COVID-19 vaccine. Measured with immunoSEQ multiplex PCR; TCRdb has only the in-frame clones, and not every one. The sample shows around 130,000 clones, 85% to 95% of them seen only once. The source material was peripheral blood, sampled on day 0 of AZD1222 vaccination. These TCRs come from an adult in good health.

The V call is TRBV2, the J call TRBJ2-7; 10 bases fit TRBD2. The germline V gene encodes CDR1 SNHLY and CDR2 FYNNEI. This CDR3 is built from 15 residues. The V segment lost 3 bases and the J segment 3 bases; nucleotides outside the gene matches: 5. CDR3 sequence reads: CASSELLAGFYEQYF. DNA of the CDR3: TGTGCCAGCAGTGAGTTACTAGCGGGATTCTACGAGCAGTACTTC.

The genes are TRBV19 and TRBJ2-7; a possible D gene is TRBD2 (5 bases). V was cut by 5 bases and J by 3 bases, with 17 bases left in between. Germline V lookup: CDR1 LNHDA, CDR2 SQIVND (reference sequence). This CDR3 spans 15 amino acids. The CDR3 coding sequence is TGTGCCAGTAGTCCCGGGGTCTCCGCCCTCTACGAGCAGTACTTC. Residues: CASSPGVSALYEQYF. The full variable domain, completed using reference TRBV19 and TRBJ2-7, is DGGITQSPKYLFRKEGQNVTLSCEQNLNHDAMYWYRQDPGQGLRLIYYSQIVNDFQKGDIAEGYSVSREKKESFPLTVTSAQKNPTAFYLCASSPGVSALYEQYFGPGTRLTVT.

The genes are TRBV18 and TRBJ1-2; D not certain. CDR1 and CDR2 from the germline V gene are KGHSH and LQKENI. Trimming removed 6 bases at V and 8 bases at J, with 19 bases between. The CDR3 runs 14 residues. CDR3 loop: CASSPSSWAGGYTF. The CDR3 region has the DNA TGTGCCAGCTCGCCTAGCTCCTGGGCGGGGGGCTACACCTTC.

The CDR3 region has the DNA TGCGCCAGCAGCCACTCCCGGGTAGCCGGGTGGTACGAGCAGTACTTC. As protein: CASSHSRVAGWYEQYF. The gene calls are TRBV4-1 and TRBJ2-7; D unresolved. The V and J ends lost 3 bases and 4 bases respectively, with 19 bases between them. Germline CDR1 is MGHRA and CDR2 is YSYEKL. The CDR3 covers 16 residues.

This rearrangement joins TRBV2 to TRBJ2-1; TRBD2 matches at 7 bases. CDR1 is SNHLY, CDR2 FYNNEI, per germline. V lost 7 bases to trimming and J lost 3 bases; unmatched junction nucleotides: 9. The CDR3 runs to 15 residues. The CDR3 DNA sequence: TGTGCCAGCATAAGTGGGGGGGTTGGCTACAATGAGCAGTTCTTC. Translated: CASISGGVGYNEQFF.

The chain links TRBV6-5 to TRBJ1-2; TRBD1 matches at 7 bases. Germline loops: CDR1 MNHEY, CDR2 SVGAGI. V shed 5 bases and J 6 bases; nucleotides not matched to a gene: 9. The CDR3 is 14 residues long. DNA for the CDR3: TGTGCCAGCAGTAACCGGGACAGTTATAATGGCTACACCTTC. Protein: CASSNRDSYNGYTF.

This sequence joins TRBV4-3 and TRBJ1-2; TRBD1 matches 12 bases. The V gene's germline CDR1 is LGHNA and CDR2 YSLEER. Germline trimming cut 0 bases from V and 4 bases from J; bases unmatched to any gene: 15. This CDR3 is built from 20 residues. The chain's CDR3 is CASSQDRDMPGQGAGYGYTF. CDR3 bases: TGCGCCAGCAGCCAAGATAGGGATATGCCGGGACAGGGGGCCGGCTATGGCTACACCTTC.

This chain connects TRBV30 to TRBJ2-6; D ambiguous. V shed 1 base and J shed 0 bases, with 4 bases lying between them. CDR3 length: 14 amino acids. Germline V lookup: CDR1 GTSNPN, CDR2 SVGIG (reference sequence). CDR3 sequence (DNA): TGTGCCTGGAGTGAGGGCTCTGGGGCCAACGTCCTGACTTTC. Translating gives CAWSEGSGANVLTF.

The J gene is TRBJ1-2, the V gene TRBV24-1; 9 bases are a match to TRBD1. Germline trimming cut 3 bases from V and 4 bases from J; bases unmatched to any gene: 14. Germline assignment: CDR1 KGHDR and CDR2 SFDVKD. This CDR3 has 18 residues. The CDR3 region is CATSDLPRGGTGTYGYTF. CDR3 nucleotide sequence: TGTGCCACCAGTGATCTCCCCCGAGGGGGGACAGGGACCTATGGCTACACCTTC.

J is TRBJ2-1 and V is TRBV5-1; the D is unclear. Germline V gives CDR1 SGHRS, CDR2 YFSETQ. CDR3 length: 12 amino acids. V was clipped by 4 bases and J by 7 bases, with 9 bases between them. CDR3 sequence (DNA): TGCGCCAGCAGCCCCGCAGGAAATGAGCAGTTCTTC. It translates to CASSPAGNEQFF.